Shown below are 2 T cell receptor beta chains from a single sample sequenced in a study of monozygotic twins with inflammatory bowel disease. TCRdb processed the 5' RACE reads again and assigns one entry to each CDR3 protein, with no DNA. The record lists approximately 400,000 distinct CDR3 sequences, of which the ten most abundant hold under 3%. Material for sequencing was blood. The receptors come from a human donor with ulcerative colitis or Crohn's disease, or a healthy co-twin of an affected twin (not recorded which).

V gene TRBV7-2 combines with J gene TRBJ1-2. CDR1 and CDR2 (germline): SGHTA, FQGNSA. The CDR3 sequence is 14 residues long. This CDR3 is CASSSKAGPQRYTF.

The V and J genes are TRBV20-1 and TRBJ2-3; checking the TCRdb D call of TRBD1 is not possible without DNA. The CDR3 loop spans 16 amino acids. The germline V gene has CDR1 DFQATT and CDR2 SNEGSKA (reference sequence). The CDR3 here is CSAPVQGARITDTQYF.